Below are 28 T cell receptor beta chains sequenced from a single sample in a study of blood T cells in healthy people across ages. Next came a second PCR, run for about 7 to 11 cycles, which used a sample-barcoded 5' primer along with a J-beta primer mix. TCRdb reanalysed the 5' RACE reads using MiXCR and keeps one entry per CDR3 protein. In the table there are fewer than 1,200,000 distinct CDR3 sequences, approximately 26% of which are singletons. The data also belong to a second study, concerning T cells of mothers and their children.

Material for sequencing was blood. The receptors stem from a girl aged 2-15 years in good health.

The chain employs TRBV7-2 and TRBJ2-4; weak D call: TRBD2 (7 bases). Germline loops: CDR1 SGHTA, CDR2 FQGNSA. The CDR3 is 17 amino acids. With 5 bases removed from V and 1 base from J, the gap between germline ends came to 18 bases. CDR3 sequence reads: CASSLLGGGRAKNIQYF. CDR3 nucleotides: TGTGCCAGCAGCCTCCTGGGGGGGGGCAGGGCCAAAAACATTCAGTACTTC.

The chain combines TRBV6-5 with TRBJ1-1; D unresolved. Per the germline V gene, CDR1 is MNHEY and CDR2 is SVGAGI. V was cut by 8 bases and J by 0 bases, with 10 bases left in between. The CDR3 spans 13 residues. The CDR3 sequence is CASQEQLNTEAFF. CDR3 DNA: TGTGCCAGCCAAGAACAGTTGAACACTGAAGCTTTCTTT.

CDR3 nucleotide sequence: TGTGCCAGCAGTCCGCTCACAGCGGCCCACGAGCAGTACTTC. Amino acid sequence: CASSPLTAAHEQYF. The rearrangement uses TRBV28 and TRBJ2-7; TRBD2 might be the D (5 bases). This CDR3 is 14 amino acids long. V lost 5 bases and J lost 5, with 16 bases in between. Germline V lookup: CDR1 MDHEN, CDR2 SYDVKM.

This clonotype was found many times. The CDR3: CASSPLRRLTEAFF. CDR3 coding DNA: TGTGCCAGCAGCCCGTTGCGGAGGTTGACTGAAGCTTTCTTT. The J gene is TRBJ1-1, the V gene TRBV4-2; the D is unclear. There are 14 residues in the CDR3. Per the germline V gene, CDR1 is LGHNA and CDR2 is YNFKEQ. The V end lost 4 bases, the J end lost 5 bases, and 14 bases lay between the germline ends.

Regarding this clonotype: The junction and the germline gene differ at one end; a read error may be behind it. The rearrangement joins TRBV20-1 to TRBJ1-2; D call uncertain. From germline, CDR1 is DFQATT and CDR2 SNEGSKA (reference sequence). This CDR3 region has 11 residues. CDR3 sequence (DNA): TGCAGTGCTAGCGACAACTATCGCTACACCTTC. Its protein is CSASDNYRYTF.

This clonotype was recorded a few times. The genes are TRBV27 and TRBJ1-1; no clear D. Germline assignment: CDR1 MNHEY and CDR2 SMNVEV (reference sequence). There are 16 residues in the CDR3. V lost 0 bases and J 0 bases, leaving 11 bases between the germline ends. The CDR3 loop reads CASSLSIIMMNTEAFF. CDR3 coding DNA: TGTGCCAGCAGTTTATCCATTATAATGATGAACACTGAAGCTTTCTTT.

The CDR3: CASRTDGEETQYF. The CDR3 bases are TGTGCCAGCAGAACGGACGGTGAAGAGACCCAGTACTTC. This chain links TRBV28 with TRBJ2-5; D unresolved. Germline CDR1 and CDR2: MDHEN and SYDVKM. CDR3 length: 13 amino acids. Trimming removed 6 bases from V and 3 bases from J, with 11 bases in between.

This clonotype was picked up a small number of times. The V call is TRBV11-1, the J call TRBJ2-5; D not resolved. CDR1 is SGHAT and CDR2 is FQDESV in the germline V gene (reference sequence). There are 16 residues in the CDR3. V lost 4 bases and J 5 bases, leaving 20 bases between the germline ends. In DNA, the CDR3 is TGTGCCAGCAGCTCTAGACCCTCGCTTCCGGATGAGACCCAGTACTTC. It yields the protein CASSSRPSLPDETQYF.

This clonotype was seen a few times. The chain couples TRBV29-1 to TRBJ2-7; TRBD2 aligns across 9 bases. Germline trimming cut 3 bases from V and 5 bases from J; bases unmatched to any gene: 17. The CDR3 consists of 17 residues. The germline V gene encodes CDR1 SQVTM and CDR2 ANQGSEA. The CDR3 loop reads CSVEWGSGLAGINEQYF. The CDR3, as DNA: TGCAGCGTTGAGTGGGGATCGGGGCTAGCGGGAATCAACGAGCAGTACTTC.

J is TRBJ2-3 and V is TRBV4-1, with 10 bases identical to TRBD2. Unmatched junction bases numbered 1, after V lost 2 bases and J lost 5 bases. Germline V CDR1 and CDR2: MGHRA, YSYEKL. This CDR3 is built from 14 residues. The chain's CDR3 is CASSQLAGEDTQYF. The CDR3 nucleotides are TGCGCCAGCAGCCAACTAGCGGGAGAAGATACGCAGTATTTT.

This chain uses TRBV19 with TRBJ2-7; TRBD2 matches at 12 bases. The CDR3 sequence is 15 residues long. V was clipped by 5 bases and J by 8 bases; unmatched bases: 10. The V gene's germline CDR1 is LNHDA and CDR2 SQIVND (reference sequence). CDR3 nucleotide sequence: TGTGCCAGTAGTGCCTCGGCTAGCGGGAGGGCCAAGCAGTACTTC. Translation: CASSASASGRAKQYF.

The chain joins TRBV5-1 to TRBJ2-7; 9 bases agree with TRBD2. V lost 7 bases to trimming and J lost 0 bases; unmatched junction nucleotides: 8. Per germline, CDR1 SGHRS and CDR2 YFSETQ. This CDR3 contains 15 residues. CDR3 amino acids: CASSYQLAGSYEQYF. In DNA form, the CDR3 reads TGCGCCAGCTCCTATCAACTAGCGGGCTCCTACGAGCAGTACTTC. Looking up the rest from reference TRBV5-1 and TRBJ2-7 gives the full variable domain: KAGVTQTPRYLIKTRGQQVTLSCSPISGHRSVSWYQQTPGQGLQFLFEYFSETQRNKGNFPGRFSGRQFSNSRSEMNVSTLELGDSALYLCASSYQLAGSYEQYFGPGTRLTVT.

The gene calls are TRBV6-2 or TRBV6-3 and TRBJ2-1, with 8 bases matching TRBD2. The CDR3 sequence is 18 residues long. V trimming: 2 bases; J trimming: 4 bases; junction bases outside the gene matches: 13. Per the germline V gene, CDR1 is MNHEY and CDR2 is SVGEGT. The CDR3 sequence: CASSYPSYSGIRYNEQFF. The CDR3 region has the DNA TGTGCCAGCAGTTACCCATCATATAGCGGGATCAGGTACAATGAGCAGTTCTTC.

The gene calls are TRBV11-2 and TRBJ1-1, with D maybe TRBD1 (5 bases). Germline values: CDR1 SGHAT, CDR2 FQNNGV. Trimming pared 4 bases from V and 5 bases from J, leaving 17 bases between. This CDR3 has 15 amino acids. The CDR3 DNA follows: TGTGCCAGCAGCTCTCCGGACGGGGCTGATACTGAAGCTTTCTTT. Amino acid sequence: CASSSPDGADTEAFF. The complete variable domain, with remaining parts taken from reference TRBV11-2 and TRBJ1-1, reads EAGVAQSPRYKIIEKRQSVAFWCNPISGHATLYWYQQILGQGPKLLIQFQNNGVVDDSQLPKDRFSAERLKGVDSTLKIQPAKLEDSAVYLCASSSPDGADTEAFFGQGTRLTVV.

This chain joins TRBV14 and TRBJ2-1; no definite D call. V lost 0 bases to trimming and J lost 2 bases, with 17 bases between them. This CDR3 is built from 18 residues. Germline V lookup: CDR1 SGHDN, CDR2 FVKESK. CDR3 sequence reads: CASSQDYPRIDTYNEQFF. CDR3 DNA sequence: TGTGCCAGCAGCCAAGACTACCCGCGAATCGATACCTACAATGAGCAGTTCTTC.

Notes on this clonotype: This may arise from a read error, as a much more abundant clone is one base away. This sequence joins TRBV27 and TRBJ1-4; D ambiguous. Germline V lookup: CDR1 MNHEY, CDR2 SMNVEV (reference sequence). The V gene lost 6 bases and the J gene lost 3 bases, with 11 bases spanning the gap. CDR3 size: 14 residues. CDR3 amino acids: CASSVERANEKLFF. The DNA of the CDR3 is TGTGCCAGCAGCGTTGAACGGGCTAATGAAAAACTGTTTTTT.

This clonotype occurred a few times. The V and J genes are TRBV7-8 and TRBJ2-1; the D is unclear. Germline CDR1 is SGHVS and CDR2 is FQNEAQ. Trimming cost V 5 bases and J 3 bases, with 17 bases left between them. The length of the CDR3 is 16 residues. The CDR3 coding sequence is TGTGCCAGCAGCCCCTTAGGCCCAACTAACTACAATGAGCAGTTCTTC. Its protein product is CASSPLGPTNYNEQFF.

The chain is built from TRBV7-2 and TRBJ2-7; 10 bases map to TRBD1. V gave up 2 bases and J gave up 7 bases; unmatched junction bases: 5. The CDR3 has 14 residues. Looked up from germline, CDR1 is SGHTA and CDR2 is FQGNSA. CDR3 DNA sequence: TGTGCCAGCAGCTTATGGGACAGGGGAGGTGAGCAGTACTTC. Protein sequence: CASSLWDRGGEQYF.

V gene TRBV10-3 combines with J gene TRBJ2-7; 8 bases are shared with TRBD2. Germline CDR1 reads ENHRY; CDR2 reads SYGVKD. Trimming cost V 8 bases and J 9 bases; bases outside gene matches: 15. This CDR3 contains 14 residues. CDR3 DNA: TGTGCCATCCGAGCGGAGCTAGCGGGTGCTGCGCAGTACTTC. Translated: CAIRAELAGAAQYF.

A few counts support this clonotype. This sequence joins TRBV6-5 and TRBJ2-1; D is uncertain. Germline values: CDR1 MNHEY, CDR2 SVGAGI. Deletions cut 5 bases from V and 6 bases from J, with 14 bases between. The CDR3 sequence is 14 residues long. The CDR3: CASSPPRVPNEQFF. DNA of the CDR3: TGTGCCAGCAGTCCGCCTAGAGTACCCAATGAGCAGTTCTTC.

The chain is built from TRBV12-5 and TRBJ1-2; D not certain. Germline V lookup: CDR1 LGHNT, CDR2 FRNRAP. The CDR3 extends over 11 amino acids. The CDR3 sequence is CAGGPVYGYTF. The DNA for the CDR3 is TGTGCCGGTGGTCCCGTTTATGGCTACACCTTC.

This clonotype was observed a few times. This chain links TRBV20-1 with TRBJ1-2, with D maybe TRBD1 (6 bases). The CDR3 spans 17 residues. Looked up from germline, CDR1 is DFQATT and CDR2 is SNEGSKA (reference sequence). Trimming shortened V by 6 bases and J by 0 bases, and 23 bases separated the two germline ends. The CDR3 DNA is TGCAGTGCCCCCCCGGGGGGGACATTATTACCTAACTATGGCTACACCTTC. The encoded protein is CSAPPGGTLLPNYGYTF.

The chain carries TRBV12-3 or TRBV12-4 and TRBJ1-3; no definite D call. CDR3 length equals 12 residues. Deletions cut 1 base from V and 8 bases from J, with 6 bases between. The CDR3 sequence is CASSLGVDTIYF. In DNA form, the CDR3 reads TGTGCCAGCAGTTTAGGGGTAGACACCATATATTTT.

This clonotype was counted only a few times. The chain recombines TRBV3-1 with TRBJ1-1; unclear D gene. The CDR3 covers 11 residues. Trimming shortened V by 0 bases and J by 11 bases, and 7 bases separated the two germline ends. Germline CDR1 reads LGHDT; CDR2 reads YNNKEL (reference sequence). CDR3 sequence reads: CASSQEMRAFF. CDR3 nucleotide sequence: TGTGCCAGCAGCCAAGAAATGAGGGCTTTCTTT.

The table lists this clonotype with a few counts. The V and J genes are TRBV7-2 and TRBJ1-1; unclear D gene. V gave up 2 bases and J gave up 0 bases, with 10 bases separating them. The germline gives CDR1 SGHTA, CDR2 FQGNSA. The CDR3 is 15 amino acids. The CDR3 coding sequence is TGTGCCAGCAGCTTATTGGGCAGCCTGAACACTGAAGCTTTCTTT. Its protein product is CASSLLGSLNTEAFF.

The gene calls are TRBV6-6 and TRBJ2-7; 7 positions match TRBD1. The CDR3 covers 16 residues. The ends lost 6 bases at V and 0 bases at J; junction bases unmatched: 11. The V gene's germline CDR1 is MNHNY and CDR2 SVGAGI (reference sequence). This CDR3 reads CASSGADRALSYEQYF. As DNA, the CDR3 is TGTGCCAGCAGCGGAGCCGACAGGGCCCTCTCCTACGAGCAGTACTTC.

This clonotype was seen a handful of times. V and J are TRBV5-1 and TRBJ2-2, with a possible D match to TRBD2 (6 bases). The V end lost 7 bases, the J end lost 5 bases, and 15 bases lay between the germline ends. CDR3 length equals 14 residues. Germline CDR1 is SGHRS and CDR2 is YFSETQ. CDR3 in DNA: TGCGCCAGCGACTCGACGGGGGTAACCGGGGAGCTGTTTTTT. Its translation: CASDSTGVTGELFF.

This chain uses TRBV15 with TRBJ1-1; 8 nucleotides agree with TRBD1. V gave up 0 bases and J gave up 0 bases; unmatched junction bases: 6. The CDR3 length is 17 residues. CDR1 is LNHNV and CDR2 is YYDKDF in the germline V gene (reference sequence). CDR3 sequence (DNA): TGTGCCACCAGCAGAGACGGGACAGGAGTCATGAACACTGAAGCTTTCTTT. This sequence encodes CATSRDGTGVMNTEAFF.